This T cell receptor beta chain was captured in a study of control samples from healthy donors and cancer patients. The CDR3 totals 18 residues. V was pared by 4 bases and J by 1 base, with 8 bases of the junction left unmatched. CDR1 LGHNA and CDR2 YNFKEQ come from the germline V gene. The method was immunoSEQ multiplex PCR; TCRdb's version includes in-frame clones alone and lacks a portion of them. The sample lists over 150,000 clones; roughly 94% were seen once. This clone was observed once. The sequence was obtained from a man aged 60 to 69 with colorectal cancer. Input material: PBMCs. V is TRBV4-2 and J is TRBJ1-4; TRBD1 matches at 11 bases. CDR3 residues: CASSLSTGTGGTNEKLFF. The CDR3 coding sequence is TGTGCCAGCAGCCTCAGCACCGGGACAGGGGGAACTAATGAAAAACTGTTTTTT.